This TCR beta chain was recovered during a study of T cells after yellow fever vaccination (dated by TCRdb to 2018 to 2020). In terms of the full investigation: The SMART-Seq v4 Ultra Low Input RNA kit was used to prepare libraries from fractions with low cell numbers. To follow T-cell clones before and after primary and booster YFV17D yellow fever vaccination, bulk TCR alpha and beta repertoires were sequenced over time. The cohort comprised two healthy male donors, one aged 18 to 30 and one aged 30 to 40 years. Blood was collected at multiple timepoints before and after primary and secondary immunization, and bulk PBMC replicates and cell subsets were isolated. General conclusions and limits of the study: A small share of clonotypes occurred in both CD4 and CD8 compartments, likely arising from convergent recombination. After the booster, most of the clones that had expanded following primary vaccination were detected again (roughly 97% of CD4 and around 90% of CD8), which suggests that memory was broadly maintained. Compared with the primary T-cell response, the secondary T-cell response was weaker but faster, peaking on day 5 rather than day 15. Computational filtering was required because FACS-sorted repertoires could contain abundant contaminating clonotypes from the bulk population. Only a couple of donors were included in the study, so the extent to which the findings can be generalized is limited.

The treatment or condition label for this specimen denotes: live attenuated yellow fever vaccine strain. At each blood-draw timepoint, two biological replicates of bulk PBMCs were collected. A standard Ficoll-Paque protocol was used to isolate PBMCs from peripheral blood. RNA was extracted with TriZol from bulk PBMCs, CD4 and CD8 fractions, and dextramer-positive and dextramer-negative fractions. The sequencer was an Illumina NovaSeq 6000. TCR cDNA was synthesized by 5'RACE template switching, which introduced a universal primer site and unique molecular identifiers. Priming of cDNA synthesis was performed from both the TCR alpha and TCR beta constant segments. Library amplification used two PCR steps, and the second PCR step added sample barcodes and sequencing adapters. Sequencing of libraries was done on Illumina HiSeq 2500 (2x100 bp) or NovaSeq (2x150 bp). For the original study's pipeline: Reads were demultiplexed and collapsed into UMI consensus sequences with MIGEC, and V(D)J alignment was performed with MiXCR. Clonotypes responding to the vaccine were identified with edgeR on replicate PBMC samples, with the criteria of FDR below 0.01 and a log2 fold change above 5 up to day 15. CD4 or CD8 identity was assigned to each bulk clonotype according to whether the clonotype was present at higher abundance in the sequenced CD4 repertoire or the sequenced CD8 repertoire. Using fastp at Q25 and MiXCR, TCRdb reprocessed the public reads and kept productive beta chains. Merged by CDR3 protein, the rows form single entries marked with the most common genes and DNA. These V and J calls originate from TCRdb's pipeline instead of the authors' own analysis. For this sample there are around 310,000 distinct CDR3 sequences; approximately 3.8% appear just once. About a quarter of the sample is taken by the ten largest.

This clonotype has more than one count but fewer than ten. Its cognate antigen has yet to be identified. No base qualities exist here, and no much larger clone lies one base off it. The junction shows trimming of 0 bases on V and 0 bases on J, plus 12 bases between the germline ends. The germline V gene yields SGHRS for CDR1 and YFSETQ for CDR2. From its cysteine to its phenylalanine, the CDR3 spans 16 amino acids. The only DNA kept is the CDR3, 48 bases in frame from the first base. The TCR originated in a man aged 18-30 years who received the YFV17D yellow fever vaccine. The chain is encoded by TRBV5-1 joined to TRBJ1-1, with no D gene named confidently. Sequenced here: PBMCs, sampled on the day of the yellow fever booster vaccination. DNA sequence: TGCGCCAGCAGCTTGGTTGGAGAATCAATGAACACTGAAGCTTTCTTT. Translation gives CASSLVGESMNTEAFF.